The entry below describes one TCR beta chain. Given the absence of the conserved phenylalanine or tryptophan at the CDR3 end, a read error is likely. Germline V gives CDR1 LGHDT, CDR2 YNNKEL (reference sequence). There are 14 residues in the CDR3. Trimming stripped 6 bases from V and 2 bases from J, with 13 bases between. The data are from a study of T cells in Graves' hyperthyroidism and ophthalmopathy. Amplification of TCR beta CDR3 regions used RNA as the template. During a first-round RT-PCR of the TCR CDR3, the HTBI primer set was used. TCRdb called the multiplex PCR reads again in MiXCR, with one record for every CDR3 protein. The profile shows 150,000 or so distinct CDR3 sequences, approximately 20% of them singletons.

The receptor's source is a woman aged 45-65 years with Graves' hyperthyroidism that later progressed to Graves' ophthalmopathy. This rearrangement joins TRBV3-1 to TRBJ1-2; D might be TRBD1 (6 bases). Input material: blood. CDR3 nucleotides: TGTGCCAGCAGTTACGGGACACTGAACTATGGCTACACCTCC. Translation: CASSYGTLNYGYTS.